Given below is one TCR beta chain in context. The antigen is unknown. This specimen belongs to a study of cytomegalovirus exposure and HLA in healthy donors. Study results and caveats: An analysis done earlier found most TCR beta V segments productive about 90% or about 30% of the time. Further analysis was carried out later, and it showed several of the most significant clusters appearing linked to common viral pathogens.

Primers for the PCR totalled 60 Vbeta and 13 Jbeta. This table comes from immunoSEQ multiplex PCR, and its TCRdb copy is limited to in-frame clones, with some not included. The sample holds about 140,000 clones. The CDR3 runs 10 residues. Germline loops: CDR1 SNHLY, CDR2 FYNNEI. This TCR came from a man aged 35-49 years in good health and CMV-seronegative. V usage is TRBV2 and J usage is TRBJ1-2; D perhaps matches TRBD1 (5 bases). What was sequenced was PBMCs. The CDR3 region is CGQGRDGYTF. CDR3 in DNA: TGTGGCCAGGGTAGAGATGGCTACACCTTC. Variable domain in full (rest from reference TRBV2 and TRBJ1-2): EPEVTQTPSHQVTQMGQEVILRCVPISNHLYFYWYRQILGQKVEFLVSFYNNEISEKSEIFDDQFSVERPDGSNFTLKIRSTKLEDSAMYFCGQGRDGYTFGSGTRLTVV.